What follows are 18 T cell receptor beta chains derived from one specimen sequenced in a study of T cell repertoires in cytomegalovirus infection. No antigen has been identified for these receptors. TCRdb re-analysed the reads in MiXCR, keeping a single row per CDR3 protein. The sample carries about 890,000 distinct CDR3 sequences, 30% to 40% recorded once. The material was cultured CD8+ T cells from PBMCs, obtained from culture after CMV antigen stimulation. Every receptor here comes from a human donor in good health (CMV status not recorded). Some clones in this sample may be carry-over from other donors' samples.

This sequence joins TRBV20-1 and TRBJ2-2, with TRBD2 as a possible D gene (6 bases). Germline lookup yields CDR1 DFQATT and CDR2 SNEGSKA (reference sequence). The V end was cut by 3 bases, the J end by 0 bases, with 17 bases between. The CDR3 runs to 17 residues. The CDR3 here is CSASNKGPGANTGELFF. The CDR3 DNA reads TGCAGTGCTAGTAATAAGGGTCCGGGGGCGAACACCGGGGAGCTGTTTTTT.

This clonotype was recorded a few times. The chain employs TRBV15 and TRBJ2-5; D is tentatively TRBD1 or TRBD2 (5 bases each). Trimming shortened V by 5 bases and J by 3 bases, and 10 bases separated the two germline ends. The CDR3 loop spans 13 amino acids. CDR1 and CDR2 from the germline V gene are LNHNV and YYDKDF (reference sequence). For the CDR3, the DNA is TGTGCCACCAGCCAGGGACGGGAAGAGACCCAGTACTTC. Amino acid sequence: CATSQGREETQYF.

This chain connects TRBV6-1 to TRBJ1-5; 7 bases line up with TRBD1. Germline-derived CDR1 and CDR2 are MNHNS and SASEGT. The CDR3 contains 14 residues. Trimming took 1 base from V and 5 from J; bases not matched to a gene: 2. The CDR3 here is CASSEGDRHQPQHF. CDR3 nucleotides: TGTGCCAGCAGTGAAGGGGACAGACATCAGCCCCAGCATTTT.

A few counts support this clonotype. The CDR3 nucleotides read TGTGCCAGCAGCTTAGTGGGGACCTCCGGGGAGCTGTTTTTT. This encodes CASSLVGTSGELFF. This chain joins TRBV7-9 and TRBJ2-2, with D perhaps being TRBD1 or TRBD2 (5 bases each). V was shortened by 1 base and J by 6 bases, with 9 bases between the two germline ends. The CDR3 covers 14 residues. Germline loops: CDR1 SEHNR, CDR2 FQNEAQ (reference sequence).

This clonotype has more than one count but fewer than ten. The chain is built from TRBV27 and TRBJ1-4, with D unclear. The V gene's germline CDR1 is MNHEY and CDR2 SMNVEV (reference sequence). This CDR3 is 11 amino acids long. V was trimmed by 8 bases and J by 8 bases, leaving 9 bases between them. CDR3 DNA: TGTGCCAGCGCCCTGGGGGAAAAACTGTTTTTT. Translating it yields CASALGEKLFF.

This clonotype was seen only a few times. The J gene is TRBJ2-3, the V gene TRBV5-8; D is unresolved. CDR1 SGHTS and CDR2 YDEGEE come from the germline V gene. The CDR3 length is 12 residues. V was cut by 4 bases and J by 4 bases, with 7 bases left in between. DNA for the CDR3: TGTGCCAGCAGCCGTTGGTCAGATACGCAGTATTTT. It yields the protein CASSRWSDTQYF.

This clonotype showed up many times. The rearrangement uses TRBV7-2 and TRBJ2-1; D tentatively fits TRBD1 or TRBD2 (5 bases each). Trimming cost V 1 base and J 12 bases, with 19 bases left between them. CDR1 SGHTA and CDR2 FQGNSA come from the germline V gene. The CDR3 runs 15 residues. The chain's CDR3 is CASSLGTRRRERQFF. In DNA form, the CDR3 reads TGTGCCAGCAGCTTAGGGACAAGGAGGAGAGAGAGGCAGTTCTTC. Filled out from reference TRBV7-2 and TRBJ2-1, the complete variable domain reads GAGVSQSPSNKVTEKGKDVELRCDPISGHTALYWYRQSLGQGLEFLIYFQGNSAPDKSGLPSDRFSAERTGGSVSTLTIQRTQQEDSAVYLCASSLGTRRRERQFFGPGTRLTVL.

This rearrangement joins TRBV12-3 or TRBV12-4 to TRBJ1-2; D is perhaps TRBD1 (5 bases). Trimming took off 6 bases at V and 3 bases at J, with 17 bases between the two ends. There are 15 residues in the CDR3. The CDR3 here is CASSPLRQSDYGYTF. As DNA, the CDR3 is TGTGCCAGCAGCCCCTTAAGACAGAGTGACTATGGCTACACCTTC.

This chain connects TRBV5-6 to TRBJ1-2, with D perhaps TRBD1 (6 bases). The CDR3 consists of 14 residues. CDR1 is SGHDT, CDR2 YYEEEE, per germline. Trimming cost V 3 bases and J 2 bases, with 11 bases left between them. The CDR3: CASSWTDVNYGYTF. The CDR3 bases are TGTGCCAGCAGCTGGACAGATGTAAACTATGGCTACACCTTC.

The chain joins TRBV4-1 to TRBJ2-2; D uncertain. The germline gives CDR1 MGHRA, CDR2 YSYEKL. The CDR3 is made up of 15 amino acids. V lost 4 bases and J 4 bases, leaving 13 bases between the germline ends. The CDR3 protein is CASSPRTLGTGELFF. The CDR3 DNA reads TGCGCCAGCAGCCCAAGGACCCTGGGCACCGGGGAGCTGTTTTTT.

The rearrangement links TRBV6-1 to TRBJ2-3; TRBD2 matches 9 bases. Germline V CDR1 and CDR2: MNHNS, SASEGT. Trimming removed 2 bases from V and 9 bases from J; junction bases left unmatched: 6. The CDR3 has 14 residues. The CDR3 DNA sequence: TGTGCCAGCAGTGAACGGCTAGCGGGGAGGACGCAGTATTTT. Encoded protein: CASSERLAGRTQYF.

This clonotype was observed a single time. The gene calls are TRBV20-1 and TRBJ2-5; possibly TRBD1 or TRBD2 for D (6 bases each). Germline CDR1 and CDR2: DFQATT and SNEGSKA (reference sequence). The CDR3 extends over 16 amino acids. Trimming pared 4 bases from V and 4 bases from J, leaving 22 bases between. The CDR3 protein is CSATQGGYRRTETQYF. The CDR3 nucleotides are TGCAGTGCTACCCAAGGGGGGTATCGGCGCACAGAGACCCAGTACTTC.

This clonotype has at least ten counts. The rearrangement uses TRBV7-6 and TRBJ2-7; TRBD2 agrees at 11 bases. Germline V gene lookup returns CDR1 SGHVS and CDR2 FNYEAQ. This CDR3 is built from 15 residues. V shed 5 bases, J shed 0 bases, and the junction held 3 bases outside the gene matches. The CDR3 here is CASSPTSGDSYEQYV. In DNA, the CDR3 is TGTGCCAGCAGCCCGACTAGCGGGGACTCCTACGAGCAGTACGTC.

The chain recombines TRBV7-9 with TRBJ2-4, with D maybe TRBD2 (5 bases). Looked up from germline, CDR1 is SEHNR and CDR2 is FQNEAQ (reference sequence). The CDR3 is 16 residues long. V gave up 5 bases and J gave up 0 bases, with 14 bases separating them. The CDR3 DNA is TGTGCCAGCAGCGGGTCGGCCGGAGGAGCCAAAAACATTCAGTACTTC. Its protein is CASSGSAGGAKNIQYF.

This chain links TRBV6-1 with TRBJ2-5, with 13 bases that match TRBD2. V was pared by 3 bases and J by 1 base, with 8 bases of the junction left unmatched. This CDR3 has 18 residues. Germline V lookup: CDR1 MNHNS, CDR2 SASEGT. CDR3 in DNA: TGTGCCAGCAGTGAGAGACTCGGGACTAGCGGGGTCCAAGAGACCCAGTACTTC. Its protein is CASSERLGTSGVQETQYF.

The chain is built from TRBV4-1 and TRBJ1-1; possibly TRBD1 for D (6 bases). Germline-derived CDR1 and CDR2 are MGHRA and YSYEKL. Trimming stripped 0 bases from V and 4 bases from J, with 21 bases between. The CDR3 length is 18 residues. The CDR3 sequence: CASSQENRLLGGSTEAFF. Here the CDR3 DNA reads TGCGCCAGCAGCCAAGAAAACCGGCTCCTAGGGGGGAGCACTGAAGCTTTCTTT.

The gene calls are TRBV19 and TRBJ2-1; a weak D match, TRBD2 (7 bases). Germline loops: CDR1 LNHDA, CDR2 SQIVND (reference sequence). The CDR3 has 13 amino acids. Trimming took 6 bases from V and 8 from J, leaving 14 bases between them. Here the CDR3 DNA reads TGTGCCAGTAGCCTCACGCGGGGGCATGAGCAGTTCTTC. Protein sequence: CASSLTRGHEQFF.

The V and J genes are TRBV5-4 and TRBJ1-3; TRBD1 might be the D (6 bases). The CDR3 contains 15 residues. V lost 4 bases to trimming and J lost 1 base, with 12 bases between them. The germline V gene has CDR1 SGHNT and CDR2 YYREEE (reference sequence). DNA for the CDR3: TGTGCCAGCAGCCACACAGGGACTTCTGGAAACACCATATATTTT. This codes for CASSHTGTSGNTIYF.